The source of this T cell receptor (beta chain) is a study of identical twins. V lost 0 bases, J lost 4 bases, and 11 bases lay in between. Germline V gene sequence: CDR1 LGHDT, CDR2 YNNKEL (reference sequence). The CDR3 runs 15 residues. This clonotype was seen ten or more times. TCRdb independently ran MiXCR on the 5' RACE reads; one entry per CDR3 protein. In the table there are 200,000 to 250,000 distinct CDR3 sequences, about 7% of which are singletons. This same sample was also part of a study on yellow fever vaccine responses in identical twins. As reported in that work: Reported findings indicate that twins' vaccine T cell responses seemed partially convergent, partially personalized.

Material for sequencing was memory (CD45RO+) T cells sorted from blood. This chain uses TRBV3-1 with TRBJ2-3, with a weak D call TRBD2 (6 bases). This sequence originates from a woman aged 18-35 years in good health. The CDR3 DNA follows: TGTGCCAGCAGCCAAGATCCCCTAGCGTCAGATACGCAGTATTTT. It yields the protein CASSQDPLASDTQYF.